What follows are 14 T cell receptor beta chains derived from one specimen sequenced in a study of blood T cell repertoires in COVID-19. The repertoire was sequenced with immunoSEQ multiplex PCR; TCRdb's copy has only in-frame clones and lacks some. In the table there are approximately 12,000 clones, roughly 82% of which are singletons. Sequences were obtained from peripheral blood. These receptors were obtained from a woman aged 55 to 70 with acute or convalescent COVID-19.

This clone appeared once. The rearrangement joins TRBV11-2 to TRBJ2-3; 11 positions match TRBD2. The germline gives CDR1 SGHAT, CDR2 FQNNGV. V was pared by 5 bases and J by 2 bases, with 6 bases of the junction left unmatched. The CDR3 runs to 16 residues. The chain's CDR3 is CASSPGTSGNTDTQYF. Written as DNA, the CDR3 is TGTGCCAGCAGCCCAGGGACTAGCGGTAACACAGATACGCAGTATTTT.

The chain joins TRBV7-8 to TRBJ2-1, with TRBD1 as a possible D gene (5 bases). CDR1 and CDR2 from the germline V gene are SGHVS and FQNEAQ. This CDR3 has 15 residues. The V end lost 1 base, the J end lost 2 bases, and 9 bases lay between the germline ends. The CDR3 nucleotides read TGTGCCAGCAGCTTAGTCAGGGAAACCTACAATGAGCAGTTCTTC. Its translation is CASSLVRETYNEQFF.

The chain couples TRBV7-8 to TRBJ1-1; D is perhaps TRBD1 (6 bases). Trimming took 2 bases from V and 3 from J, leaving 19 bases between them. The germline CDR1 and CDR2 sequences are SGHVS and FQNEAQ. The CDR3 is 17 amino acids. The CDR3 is CASSLTAFRTAYTEAFF. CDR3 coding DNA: TGTGCCAGCAGCTTAACAGCTTTCCGGACAGCCTACACTGAAGCTTTCTTT. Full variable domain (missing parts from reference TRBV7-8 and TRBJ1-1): GAGVSQSPRYKVAKRGQDVALRCDPISGHVSLFWYQQALGQGPEFLTYFQNEAQLDKSGLPSDRFFAERPEGSVSTLKIQRTQQEDSAVYLCASSLTAFRTAYTEAFFGQGTRLTVV.

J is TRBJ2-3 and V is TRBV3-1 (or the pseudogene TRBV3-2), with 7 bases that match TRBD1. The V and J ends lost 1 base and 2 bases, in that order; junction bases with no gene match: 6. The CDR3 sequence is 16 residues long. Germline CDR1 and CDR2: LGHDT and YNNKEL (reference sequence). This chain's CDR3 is CASSQARGTYTDTQYF. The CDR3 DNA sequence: TGTGCCAGCAGCCAAGCCAGGGGGACCTACACAGATACGCAGTATTTT.

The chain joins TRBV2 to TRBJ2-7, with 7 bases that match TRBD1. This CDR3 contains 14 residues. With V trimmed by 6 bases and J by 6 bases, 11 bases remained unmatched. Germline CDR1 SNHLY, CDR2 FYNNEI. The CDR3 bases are TGTGCCAGCAGGAACAGACAGGGCTGGGCCGAGCAGTACTTC. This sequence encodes CASRNRQGWAEQYF.

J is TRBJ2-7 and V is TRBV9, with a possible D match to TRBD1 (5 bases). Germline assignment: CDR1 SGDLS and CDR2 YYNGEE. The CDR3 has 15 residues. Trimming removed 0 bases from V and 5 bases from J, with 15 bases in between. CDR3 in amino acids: CASSVGGHRTNEQYF. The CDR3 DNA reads TGTGCCAGCAGCGTAGGTGGGCACAGGACCAACGAGCAGTACTTC.

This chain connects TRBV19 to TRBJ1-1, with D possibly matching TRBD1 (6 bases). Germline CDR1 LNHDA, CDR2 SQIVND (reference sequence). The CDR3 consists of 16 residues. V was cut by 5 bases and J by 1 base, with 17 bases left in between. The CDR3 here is CASSPFGQGRNTEAFF. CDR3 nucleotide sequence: TGTGCCAGTAGTCCCTTTGGGCAGGGGCGGAACACTGAAGCTTTCTTT.

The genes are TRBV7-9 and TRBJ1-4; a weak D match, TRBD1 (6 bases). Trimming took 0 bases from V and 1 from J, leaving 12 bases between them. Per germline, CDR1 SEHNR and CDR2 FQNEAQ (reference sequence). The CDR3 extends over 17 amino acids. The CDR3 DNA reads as TGTGCCAGCAGCTTAGCGATGCAGGGGCAAACTAATGAAAAACTGTTTTTT. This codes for CASSLAMQGQTNEKLFF.

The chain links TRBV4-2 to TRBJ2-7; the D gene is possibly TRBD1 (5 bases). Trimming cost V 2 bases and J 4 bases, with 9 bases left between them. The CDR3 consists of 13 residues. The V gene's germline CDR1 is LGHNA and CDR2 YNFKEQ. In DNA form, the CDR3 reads TGTGCCAGCAGCCAACAGGGTTTTTACGAGCAGTACTTC. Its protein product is CASSQQGFYEQYF.

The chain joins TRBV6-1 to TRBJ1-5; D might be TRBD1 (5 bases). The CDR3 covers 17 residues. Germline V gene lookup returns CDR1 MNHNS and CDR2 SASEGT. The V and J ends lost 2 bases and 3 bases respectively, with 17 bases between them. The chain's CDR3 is CASSEFRVISDNQPQHF. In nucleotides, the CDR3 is TGTGCCAGCAGTGAATTCAGGGTGATTAGTGACAATCAGCCCCAGCATTTT.

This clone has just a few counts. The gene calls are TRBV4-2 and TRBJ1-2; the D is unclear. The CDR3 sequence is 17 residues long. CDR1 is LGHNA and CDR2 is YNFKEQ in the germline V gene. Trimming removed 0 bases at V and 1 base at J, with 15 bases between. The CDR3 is CASSQDLGGQYNYGYTF. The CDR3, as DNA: TGTGCCAGCAGCCAAGATCTGGGCGGGCAGTATAACTATGGCTACACCTTC.

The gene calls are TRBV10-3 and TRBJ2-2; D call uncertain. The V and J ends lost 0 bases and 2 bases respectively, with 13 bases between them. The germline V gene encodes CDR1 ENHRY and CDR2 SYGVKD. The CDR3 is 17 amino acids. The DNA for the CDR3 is TGTGCCATCAGTGAGTCTAAGAGGCTCGGAAACACCGGGGAGCTGTTTTTT. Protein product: CAISESKRLGNTGELFF.

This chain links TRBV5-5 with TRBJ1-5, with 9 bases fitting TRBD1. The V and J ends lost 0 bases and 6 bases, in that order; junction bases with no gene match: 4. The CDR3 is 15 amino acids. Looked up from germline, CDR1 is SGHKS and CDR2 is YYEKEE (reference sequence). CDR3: CASSLDRGQGQPQHF. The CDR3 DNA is TGTGCCAGCAGCTTGGACAGGGGGCAGGGTCAGCCCCAGCATTTT.

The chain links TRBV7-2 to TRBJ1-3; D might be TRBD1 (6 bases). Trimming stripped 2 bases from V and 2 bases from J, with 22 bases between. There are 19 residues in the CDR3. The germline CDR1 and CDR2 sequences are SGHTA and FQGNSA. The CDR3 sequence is CASSLWGRGASQAGNTIYF. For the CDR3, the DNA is TGTGCCAGCAGCTTATGGGGGCGGGGGGCCTCACAAGCTGGAAACACCATATATTTT.